A single sample is the source of the 4 T cell receptor beta chains below, sequenced in a study of blood T cells in healthy people across ages. Then a second PCR, running roughly 6 to 11 cycles, was carried out with a sample-barcoded 5' primer and a J-beta primer mix. TCRdb analysed the 5' RACE reads with MiXCR anew, one entry per CDR3 protein. The data contain fewer than 1,200,000 distinct CDR3 sequences, approximately 25% of them singletons. The sample was also reused in another study, on T cells of mothers and their children.

The specimen was blood. The origin of the receptors is a girl aged 2-10 years in good health.

This chain uses TRBV6-4 with TRBJ1-1; a weak D match, TRBD1 (6 bases). Germline CDR1 reads MRHNA; CDR2 reads SNTAGT. V was trimmed by 0 bases and J by 3 bases, leaving 11 bases between them. The CDR3 length is 15 residues. CDR3 sequence reads: CASSDSWGADTEAFF. The CDR3 DNA reads TGTGCCAGCAGTGACTCGTGGGGGGCCGACACTGAAGCTTTCTTT.

This clonotype was counted between two and nine times. The chain employs TRBV7-8 and TRBJ1-5; 10 bases are a match to TRBD1. The CDR3 is 14 residues long. V lost 7 bases to trimming and J lost 4 bases; unmatched junction nucleotides: 4. CDR1 and CDR2 from the germline V gene are SGHVS and FQNEAQ. CDR3 protein: CASTRTGGNQPQHF. CDR3 sequence (DNA): TGTGCCAGCACCAGGACAGGGGGAAATCAGCCCCAGCATTTT.

The chain is built from TRBV4-2 and TRBJ2-1, with 11 bases fitting TRBD2. The trim removed 0 bases at V and 5 bases at J, leaving 3 bases unmatched. Germline CDR1 is LGHNA and CDR2 is YNFKEQ. The CDR3 is 16 amino acids. CDR3 in DNA: TGTGCCAGCAGCCAAGAAGCTAGCGGGGGGAACAATGAGCAGTTCTTC. Protein product: CASSQEASGGNNEQFF.

In its sample, this clonotype was seen many times. The chain uses TRBV7-2 and TRBJ2-7; D gene unclear. From germline, CDR1 is SGHTA and CDR2 FQGNSA. There are 11 residues in the CDR3. With 5 bases removed from V and 5 bases from J, the gap between germline ends came to 7 bases. The CDR3 nucleotides read TGTGCCAGCAGCAACAGAGACGAGCAGTACTTC. Its protein is CASSNRDEQYF.